This T cell receptor (beta chain) stems from a study of spatial heterogeneity in lung cancer. Time point: blood at routine non-recurrence follow-up after resection. A few counts support this clonotype. Every TCR cDNA molecule bore its own unique molecular identifier. TCRdb reanalysed the 5' RACE reads using MiXCR and keeps one entry per CDR3 protein. The sample shows approximately 20,000 distinct CDR3 sequences, more than 8% of them seen only once. This sequence originates from a male donor with early-stage non-small cell lung cancer. The specimen comprised PBMCs, sampled at follow-up.

CDR3 region: CSARISGGPTGELFF. For the CDR3, the DNA is TGCAGTGCTAGAATTAGCGGGGGGCCCACCGGGGAGCTGTTTTTT. The chain links TRBV20-1 to TRBJ2-2, with 10 bases matching TRBD2. Germline CDR1 DFQATT, CDR2 SNEGSKA (reference sequence). This CDR3 has 15 amino acids. Germline trimming cut 2 bases from V and 4 bases from J; bases unmatched to any gene: 4.